Shown below are 13 T cell receptor beta chains from a single sample sequenced in a study of blood T cell repertoires in COVID-19. Here immunoSEQ multiplex PCR was the method, and the copy in TCRdb shows in-frame clones only, minus some. The table records 250,000 to 400,000 clones, 70% to 90% of them present only once. The sample consisted of peripheral blood. These receptors all come from a woman younger than 45 with COVID-19, enrolled during active disease.

The V and J genes are TRBV12-3 or TRBV12-4 and TRBJ1-2; D is unclear. V lost 6 bases to trimming and J lost 0 bases, with 8 bases between them. This CDR3 contains 13 residues. Here the CDR3 DNA reads TGTGCCAGCAGGCGGGGAACTAACTATGGCTACACCTTC. Its protein product is CASRRGTNYGYTF.

The chain has TRBV5-1 and TRBJ1-5; D is ambiguous. Trimming pared 3 bases from V and 2 bases from J, leaving 12 bases between. The CDR3 runs to 15 residues. Germline loops: CDR1 SGHRS, CDR2 YFSETQ. This chain's CDR3 is CASSSGLSGNQPQHF. CDR3 nucleotide sequence: TGCGCCAGCAGCTCGGGGTTGAGTGGCAATCAGCCCCAGCATTTT. The complete variable domain, with remaining parts taken from reference TRBV5-1 and TRBJ1-5, reads KAGVTQTPRYLIKTRGQQVTLSCSPISGHRSVSWYQQTPGQGLQFLFEYFSETQRNKGNFPGRFSGRQFSNSRSEMNVSTLELGDSALYLCASSSGLSGNQPQHFGDGTRLSIL.

This clone has just one count. V is TRBV7-2 and J is TRBJ2-1, with D possibly being TRBD2 (6 bases). Deletions cut 4 bases from V and 10 bases from J, with 14 bases between. This CDR3 contains 13 residues. Germline V CDR1 and CDR2: SGHTA, FQGNSA. CDR3 coding DNA: TGTGCCAGCAGCTCAACTTTTGGGGGGGAGCAGTTCTTC. Encoded protein: CASSSTFGGEQFF.

This chain joins TRBV19 and TRBJ1-4; perhaps TRBD1 as D (5 bases). The germline V gene has CDR1 LNHDA and CDR2 SQIVND (reference sequence). Trimming removed 3 bases at V and 3 bases at J, with 14 bases between. This CDR3 is built from 16 residues. CDR3 in amino acids: CASSIQKGLANEKLFF. Here the CDR3 DNA reads TGTGCCAGTAGTATCCAAAAGGGGCTGGCTAATGAAAAACTGTTTTTT. Variable domain in full (rest from reference TRBV19 and TRBJ1-4): DGGITQSPKYLFRKEGQNVTLSCEQNLNHDAMYWYRQDPGQGLRLIYYSQIVNDFQKGDIAEGYSVSREKKESFPLTVTSAQKNPTAFYLCASSIQKGLANEKLFFGSGTQLSVL.

This clone has a handful of counts. The V call is TRBV5-1, the J call TRBJ1-4; perhaps TRBD1 as D (5 bases). In germline, CDR1 is SGHRS, CDR2 YFSETQ. The CDR3 contains 15 residues. Between the trimmed V and J ends, which lost 0 bases and 4 bases, there was a span of 10 bases. The CDR3 reads CASSLDDSLNEKLFF. The CDR3 DNA reads as TGCGCCAGCAGCTTGGATGACAGCCTTAATGAAAAACTGTTTTTT.

The sample holds one count of this clone. The chain links TRBV5-1 to TRBJ1-1, with 9 bases fitting TRBD1. The CDR3 loop spans 16 amino acids. V lost 3 bases to trimming and J lost 7 bases; unmatched junction nucleotides: 13. Germline V gene sequence: CDR1 SGHRS, CDR2 YFSETQ. This CDR3 reads CASSWRVQTGGDEAFF. CDR3 in DNA: TGCGCCAGCAGCTGGAGGGTTCAGACAGGGGGTGATGAAGCTTTCTTT.

The chain links TRBV5-4 to TRBJ2-2; D unresolved. The CDR3 covers 13 residues. Germline CDR1 and CDR2: SGHNT and YYREEE (reference sequence). Trimming took off 4 bases at V and 0 bases at J, with 4 bases between the two ends. CDR3 sequence reads: CASSLANTGELFF. The CDR3 DNA sequence: TGTGCCAGCAGCCTAGCGAACACCGGGGAGCTGTTTTTT.

This clone has just one count. The germline gene is not matched at one end of the junction; a read error may be the cause. V gene TRBV7-7 combines with J gene TRBJ2-5, with 14 bases lining up with TRBD2. In germline, CDR1 is SSHAT, CDR2 FNYEAQ (reference sequence). The CDR3 contains 20 residues. In DNA form, the CDR3 reads TGTGCTAGCAGCTTAGCTGCATGGGGACTAGCGGGGGAGGGAGTAGAGACCCAGTACTTC. It translates to CASSLAAWGLAGEGVETQYF.

This chain connects TRBV9 to TRBJ1-4; the match to TRBD1 covers 8 bases. This CDR3 contains 19 residues. Germline assignment: CDR1 SGDLS and CDR2 YYNGEE. V was pared by 4 bases and J by 4 bases, with 18 bases of the junction left unmatched. DNA of the CDR3: TGTGCCAGCAGCAAGCAAGGCAGGGGGCGCGGGCTTTTTAATGAAAAACTGTTTTTT. Its translation: CASSKQGRGRGLFNEKLFF. Variable domain in full (rest from reference TRBV9 and TRBJ1-4): DSGVTQTPKHLITATGQRVTLRCSPRSGDLSVYWYQQSLDQGLQFLIQYYNGEERAKGNILERFSAQQFPDLHSELNLSSLELGDSALYFCASSKQGRGRGLFNEKLFFGSGTQLSVL.

CDR3 nucleotides: TGTGCCGGCCCCCCCAACAAGGGGCAAGGCTACACCTTC. Translating gives CAGPPNKGQGYTF. The rearrangement links TRBV19 to TRBJ1-2, with D possibly matching TRBD1 (5 bases). Trimming stripped 11 bases from V and 8 bases from J, with 21 bases between. Looked up from germline, CDR1 is LNHDA and CDR2 is SQIVND (reference sequence). The CDR3 sequence is 13 residues long.

The CDR3, as DNA: TGTGCCAGCAGATCTAGCGGGGGGCTTAAAAACATTCAGTACTTC. This codes for CASRSSGGLKNIQYF. The chain uses TRBV2 and TRBJ2-4, with TRBD2 identical over 11 bases. Trimming at V came to 6 bases and at J to 4 bases, leaving 5 bases not matched to a gene. Germline CDR1 SNHLY, CDR2 FYNNEI. CDR3 length: 15 residues. Full variable domain (outside the CDR3, taken from reference TRBV2 and TRBJ2-4): EPEVTQTPSHQVTQMGQEVILRCVPISNHLYFYWYRQILGQKVEFLVSFYNNEISEKSEIFDDQFSVERPDGSNFTLKIRSTKLEDSAMYFCASRSSGGLKNIQYFGAGTRLSVL.

The chain employs TRBV25-1 and TRBJ1-3; 8 bases fit TRBD1. The CDR3 runs to 13 residues. Germline V gives CDR1 MGHDK, CDR2 SYGVNS. V lost 2 bases and J lost 8; bases outside the gene matches: 2. The CDR3 region is CASSEIQGDTIYF. The CDR3 coding sequence is TGTGCCAGCAGTGAAATACAGGGGGACACCATATATTTT.

This chain joins TRBV4-2 and TRBJ1-2; D remains unclear. Germline V gene sequence: CDR1 LGHNA, CDR2 YNFKEQ. The CDR3 contains 15 residues. The V end lost 1 base, the J end lost 3 bases, and 12 bases lay between the germline ends. CDR3 residues: CASSQVADFDYGYTF. The CDR3 DNA sequence: TGTGCCAGCAGCCAAGTAGCTGACTTTGACTATGGCTACACCTTC.